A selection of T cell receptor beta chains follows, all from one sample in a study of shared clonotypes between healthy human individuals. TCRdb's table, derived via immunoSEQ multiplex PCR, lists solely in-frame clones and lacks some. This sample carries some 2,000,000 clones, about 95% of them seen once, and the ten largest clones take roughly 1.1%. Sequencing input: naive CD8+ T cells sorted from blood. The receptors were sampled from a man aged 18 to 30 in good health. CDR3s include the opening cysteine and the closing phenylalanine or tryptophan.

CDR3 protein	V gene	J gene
CATSRDSGLGEQYF	TRBV15	TRBJ2-7
CASSSRLAGGYTDTQYF	TRBV11-2	TRBJ2-3
CASSQATTEAFF	TRBV4-1	TRBJ1-1
CASSAGQAAYEQYF	TRBV2	TRBJ2-7
CASSFSRSNYNEQFF	TRBV27	TRBJ2-1
CASSLAAQVPRGEQFF	TRBV7-9	TRBJ2-1
CASSLLLGEGEWSYGYTF	TRBV4-3	TRBJ1-2
CASSFGFSGANVLTF	TRBV27	TRBJ2-6
CASSLGPGQGEGANVLTF	TRBV5-1	TRBJ2-6
CASQTGDEKLFF	TRBV6-1	TRBJ1-4
CASSEYGYGNTGELFF	TRBV6-1	TRBJ2-2
CASSFGYQETQYF	TRBV28	TRBJ2-5
CASSLVRHLSGNTIYF	TRBV5-4	TRBJ1-3
CASSLRGGVGNEQYF	TRBV5-4	TRBJ2-7
CASSLGGRTDAFF	TRBV7-8	TRBJ1-1